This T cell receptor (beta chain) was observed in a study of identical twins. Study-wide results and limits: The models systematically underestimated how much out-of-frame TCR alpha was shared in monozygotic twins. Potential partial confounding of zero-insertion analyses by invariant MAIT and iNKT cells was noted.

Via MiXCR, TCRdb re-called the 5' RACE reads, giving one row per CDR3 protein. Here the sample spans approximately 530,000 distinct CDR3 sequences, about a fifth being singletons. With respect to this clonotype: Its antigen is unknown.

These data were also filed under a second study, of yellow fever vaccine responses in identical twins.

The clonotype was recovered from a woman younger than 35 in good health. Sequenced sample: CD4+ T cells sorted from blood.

The CDR3 sequence: CASSFAGGRGGTEAFF. CDR3 in DNA: TGTGCCAGCAGTTTCGCGGGTGGCAGGGGTGGAACTGAAGCTTTCTTT. V is TRBV28 and J is TRBJ1-1; tentative D call: TRBD1 (6 bases). The CDR3 is 16 amino acids. Trimming removed 3 bases from V and 5 bases from J, with 19 bases in between. Germline V lookup: CDR1 MDHEN, CDR2 SYDVKM.